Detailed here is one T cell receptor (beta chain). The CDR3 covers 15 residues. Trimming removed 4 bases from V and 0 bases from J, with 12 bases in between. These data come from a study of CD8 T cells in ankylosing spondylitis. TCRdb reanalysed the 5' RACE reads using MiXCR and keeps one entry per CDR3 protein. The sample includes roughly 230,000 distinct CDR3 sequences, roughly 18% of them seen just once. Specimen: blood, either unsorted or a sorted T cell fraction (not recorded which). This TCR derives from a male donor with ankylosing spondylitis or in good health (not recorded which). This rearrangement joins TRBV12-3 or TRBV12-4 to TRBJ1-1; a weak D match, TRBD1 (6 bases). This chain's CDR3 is CASSSWTVLNTEAFF. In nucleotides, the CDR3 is TGTGCCAGCAGTTCATGGACAGTATTGAACACTGAAGCTTTCTTT.